These 17 T cell receptor beta chains share one sample of origin, sequenced in a study of T cells in Graves' hyperthyroidism and ophthalmopathy. The TCR beta CDR3 regions underwent amplification using RNA transcripts as the source. A first-round RT-PCR of the TCR CDR3 used the HTBI primer set. TCRdb re-called the multiplex PCR reads through MiXCR, storing one row per CDR3 protein. The data show 550,000 to 650,000 distinct CDR3 sequences, about 15% seen once. Source material: blood. The receptor set was obtained from a woman in her 30s with Graves' hyperthyroidism that later progressed to Graves' ophthalmopathy.

This clonotype showed up many times. This chain joins TRBV2 and TRBJ2-1; 9 bases map to TRBD2. Per germline, CDR1 SNHLY and CDR2 FYNNEI. With 3 bases clipped from V and 7 bases from J, the junction kept 10 bases outside the gene matches. The CDR3 spans 16 residues. The CDR3 DNA sequence: TGTGCCAGCAGTGAGGAGGGAAGCGGGAGGAATAATGAGCAGTTCTTC. The encoded protein is CASSEEGSGRNNEQFF.

The gene calls are TRBV9 and TRBJ1-4; D gene uncertain. The CDR3 has 15 amino acids. V was trimmed by 4 bases and J by 3 bases, leaving 13 bases between them. CDR1 and CDR2 from the germline V gene are SGDLS and YYNGEE. The CDR3 sequence: CASSPRQAPNEKLFF. DNA of the CDR3: TGTGCCAGCAGCCCCCGGCAGGCCCCTAATGAAAAACTGTTTTTT. Full variable domain (remainder filled in from reference TRBV9 and TRBJ1-4): DSGVTQTPKHLITATGQRVTLRCSPRSGDLSVYWYQQSLDQGLQFLIQYYNGEERAKGNILERFSAQQFPDLHSELNLSSLELGDSALYFCASSPRQAPNEKLFFGSGTQLSVL.

The chain joins TRBV18 to TRBJ2-7; D is unresolved. This CDR3 has 14 residues. The V end was cut by 6 bases, the J end by 0 bases, with 12 bases between. Looked up from germline, CDR1 is KGHSH and CDR2 is LQKENI. In DNA form, the CDR3 reads TGTGCCAGCTCTCCGAGAGAGATCTCCTACGAGCAGTACTTC. This codes for CASSPREISYEQYF.

V usage is TRBV27 and J usage is TRBJ1-5; no reliable D call. The CDR3 is made up of 14 amino acids. The V gene's germline CDR1 is MNHEY and CDR2 SMNVEV (reference sequence). V was cut by 1 base and J by 0 bases, with 4 bases left in between. For the CDR3, the DNA is TGTGCCAGCAGTTTATTTGGTAGCAATCAGCCCCAGCATTTT. Protein sequence: CASSLFGSNQPQHF.

This clonotype was found many times. The chain combines TRBV7-2 with TRBJ1-3; D is uncertain. V lost 5 bases and J 2 bases, leaving 10 bases between the germline ends. Germline V gene lookup returns CDR1 SGHTA and CDR2 FQGNSA. CDR3 size: 14 residues. CDR3 bases: TGTGCCAGCAGCCAGGCTCGGACTGGAAACACCATATATTTT. It codes for CASSQARTGNTIYF.

The chain joins TRBV9 to TRBJ2-1; the D is unclear. The CDR3 loop spans 16 amino acids. Trimming removed 4 bases at V and 11 bases at J, with 25 bases between. Germline lookup yields CDR1 SGDLS and CDR2 YYNGEE. The CDR3 loop reads CASSRGPDPIVHQQFF. Here the CDR3 DNA reads TGTGCCAGCAGCCGTGGCCCAGACCCAATTGTTCATCAGCAGTTCTTC.

This clonotype was counted at least ten times. The chain employs TRBV12-3 or TRBV12-4 and TRBJ1-1, with 8 positions matching TRBD1. This CDR3 contains 14 residues. The junction had 3 bases not matched to a gene; V was cut back by 5 bases and J by 1 base. In DNA form, the CDR3 reads TGTGCCAGCAGTACTGGACAGGGGAACACTGAAGCTTTCTTT. Its translation: CASSTGQGNTEAFF.

This clonotype has a count of ten or more. This sequence joins TRBV12-3 or TRBV12-4 and TRBJ1-5; D might be TRBD1 (5 bases). The CDR3 is 11 amino acids. V dropped 7 bases and J dropped 9 bases, with 10 bases sitting between them. CDR3 loop: CASTRGSPQHF. The CDR3 region has the DNA TGTGCCAGCACCCGGGGGTCGCCCCAGCATTTT.

Turning to this clonotype: A clone one base away is much larger, so this may be a read error. The genes are TRBV5-1 and TRBJ1-1; 8 positions match TRBD1. Looked up from germline, CDR1 is SGHRS and CDR2 is YFSETQ. The CDR3 contains 15 residues. In DNA form, the CDR3 reads TGCGCCAGCAGCAGTTCAGGGGGCCAGAACAATGAAGCTTTCTTT. It yields the protein CASSSSGGQNNEAFF.

Remarks on this clonotype: This may come from a read error, since a much larger clone is one base off. The rearrangement joins TRBV12-3 or TRBV12-4 to TRBJ2-7; D is tentatively TRBD1 or TRBD2 (5 bases each). CDR3 size: 14 residues. This chain's CDR3 is CASGLWDHSYEQYF. Written as DNA, the CDR3 is TGTGCCAGCGGTTTATGGGACCACTCCTACGAGCAGTACTTC.

Concerning this clonotype itself: Just one base apart from a much larger clone, this may be a read error. This sequence joins TRBV11-2 and TRBJ1-4, with no clear D. The CDR3 spans 14 residues. Germline V gene sequence: CDR1 SGHAT, CDR2 FQNNGV. Trimming cost V 0 bases and J 7 bases, with 9 bases left between them. The CDR3 DNA is TGTGCCAGCAGCTTAGAAGCTCATAGTGAAAAACTGTTTTTT. Translation gives CASSLEAHSEKLFF.

This clonotype came up many times. This chain joins TRBV28 and TRBJ2-7; 8 bases align to TRBD1. Germline CDR1 MDHEN, CDR2 SYDVKM. The CDR3 is made up of 13 amino acids. After removal of 6 bases from V and 1 base from J, the junction contained 2 bases not matched to a gene. The CDR3 spells CASRTGASYEQYF. The CDR3 DNA is TGTGCCAGCAGGACAGGGGCATCCTACGAGCAGTACTTC.

This clonotype was observed at least ten times. This sequence joins TRBV12-3 or TRBV12-4 and TRBJ2-5; 12 bases line up with TRBD2. The CDR3 contains 15 residues. Trimming at V came to 3 bases and at J to 4 bases, leaving 3 bases not matched to a gene. The CDR3, as DNA: TGTGCCAGCAGTTTGACTAGCGGGAGCAGAGAGACCCAGTACTTC. This gives the protein CASSLTSGSRETQYF.

This clonotype was recorded a few times. This rearrangement joins TRBV30 to TRBJ1-1, with D tentatively TRBD1 (6 bases). Germline V lookup: CDR1 GTSNPN, CDR2 SVGIG (reference sequence). V lost 3 bases and J 7 bases, leaving 18 bases between the germline ends. This CDR3 spans 14 amino acids. CDR3 in DNA: TGTGCCTGGAGGGATAGGGCAGGGGTCTTTGAAGCTTTCTTT. Amino acids: CAWRDRAGVFEAFF.

Many counts were recorded for this clonotype. The rearrangement uses TRBV7-2 and TRBJ2-3, with D perhaps TRBD2 (6 bases). The V end was cut by 5 bases, the J end by 6 bases, with 15 bases between. The germline V gene encodes CDR1 SGHTA and CDR2 FQGNSA. The CDR3 runs 14 residues. The CDR3 DNA is TGTGCCAGCAGCCCACCCGGGACTCTGGATACGCAGTATTTT. Encoded protein: CASSPPGTLDTQYF.

This clonotype came up a few times. For the CDR3, the DNA is TGTGCCAGCAGTTCGGATGGCGACGTCCTGACTTTC. Translating it yields CASSSDGDVLTF. This chain connects TRBV6-1 to TRBJ2-6; D is ambiguous. The CDR3 covers 12 residues. The germline V gene has CDR1 MNHNS and CDR2 SASEGT. V lost 5 bases, J lost 11 bases, and 10 bases lay in between.

This clonotype was recorded many times. This chain links TRBV2 with TRBJ2-7; no definite D call. This CDR3 is 14 amino acids long. The V gene's germline CDR1 is SNHLY and CDR2 FYNNEI. The V end was cut by 1 base, the J end by 1 base, with 8 bases between. CDR3 sequence reads: CASSEGIESYEQYF. DNA of the CDR3: TGTGCCAGCAGTGAAGGAATAGAGTCCTACGAGCAGTACTTC.